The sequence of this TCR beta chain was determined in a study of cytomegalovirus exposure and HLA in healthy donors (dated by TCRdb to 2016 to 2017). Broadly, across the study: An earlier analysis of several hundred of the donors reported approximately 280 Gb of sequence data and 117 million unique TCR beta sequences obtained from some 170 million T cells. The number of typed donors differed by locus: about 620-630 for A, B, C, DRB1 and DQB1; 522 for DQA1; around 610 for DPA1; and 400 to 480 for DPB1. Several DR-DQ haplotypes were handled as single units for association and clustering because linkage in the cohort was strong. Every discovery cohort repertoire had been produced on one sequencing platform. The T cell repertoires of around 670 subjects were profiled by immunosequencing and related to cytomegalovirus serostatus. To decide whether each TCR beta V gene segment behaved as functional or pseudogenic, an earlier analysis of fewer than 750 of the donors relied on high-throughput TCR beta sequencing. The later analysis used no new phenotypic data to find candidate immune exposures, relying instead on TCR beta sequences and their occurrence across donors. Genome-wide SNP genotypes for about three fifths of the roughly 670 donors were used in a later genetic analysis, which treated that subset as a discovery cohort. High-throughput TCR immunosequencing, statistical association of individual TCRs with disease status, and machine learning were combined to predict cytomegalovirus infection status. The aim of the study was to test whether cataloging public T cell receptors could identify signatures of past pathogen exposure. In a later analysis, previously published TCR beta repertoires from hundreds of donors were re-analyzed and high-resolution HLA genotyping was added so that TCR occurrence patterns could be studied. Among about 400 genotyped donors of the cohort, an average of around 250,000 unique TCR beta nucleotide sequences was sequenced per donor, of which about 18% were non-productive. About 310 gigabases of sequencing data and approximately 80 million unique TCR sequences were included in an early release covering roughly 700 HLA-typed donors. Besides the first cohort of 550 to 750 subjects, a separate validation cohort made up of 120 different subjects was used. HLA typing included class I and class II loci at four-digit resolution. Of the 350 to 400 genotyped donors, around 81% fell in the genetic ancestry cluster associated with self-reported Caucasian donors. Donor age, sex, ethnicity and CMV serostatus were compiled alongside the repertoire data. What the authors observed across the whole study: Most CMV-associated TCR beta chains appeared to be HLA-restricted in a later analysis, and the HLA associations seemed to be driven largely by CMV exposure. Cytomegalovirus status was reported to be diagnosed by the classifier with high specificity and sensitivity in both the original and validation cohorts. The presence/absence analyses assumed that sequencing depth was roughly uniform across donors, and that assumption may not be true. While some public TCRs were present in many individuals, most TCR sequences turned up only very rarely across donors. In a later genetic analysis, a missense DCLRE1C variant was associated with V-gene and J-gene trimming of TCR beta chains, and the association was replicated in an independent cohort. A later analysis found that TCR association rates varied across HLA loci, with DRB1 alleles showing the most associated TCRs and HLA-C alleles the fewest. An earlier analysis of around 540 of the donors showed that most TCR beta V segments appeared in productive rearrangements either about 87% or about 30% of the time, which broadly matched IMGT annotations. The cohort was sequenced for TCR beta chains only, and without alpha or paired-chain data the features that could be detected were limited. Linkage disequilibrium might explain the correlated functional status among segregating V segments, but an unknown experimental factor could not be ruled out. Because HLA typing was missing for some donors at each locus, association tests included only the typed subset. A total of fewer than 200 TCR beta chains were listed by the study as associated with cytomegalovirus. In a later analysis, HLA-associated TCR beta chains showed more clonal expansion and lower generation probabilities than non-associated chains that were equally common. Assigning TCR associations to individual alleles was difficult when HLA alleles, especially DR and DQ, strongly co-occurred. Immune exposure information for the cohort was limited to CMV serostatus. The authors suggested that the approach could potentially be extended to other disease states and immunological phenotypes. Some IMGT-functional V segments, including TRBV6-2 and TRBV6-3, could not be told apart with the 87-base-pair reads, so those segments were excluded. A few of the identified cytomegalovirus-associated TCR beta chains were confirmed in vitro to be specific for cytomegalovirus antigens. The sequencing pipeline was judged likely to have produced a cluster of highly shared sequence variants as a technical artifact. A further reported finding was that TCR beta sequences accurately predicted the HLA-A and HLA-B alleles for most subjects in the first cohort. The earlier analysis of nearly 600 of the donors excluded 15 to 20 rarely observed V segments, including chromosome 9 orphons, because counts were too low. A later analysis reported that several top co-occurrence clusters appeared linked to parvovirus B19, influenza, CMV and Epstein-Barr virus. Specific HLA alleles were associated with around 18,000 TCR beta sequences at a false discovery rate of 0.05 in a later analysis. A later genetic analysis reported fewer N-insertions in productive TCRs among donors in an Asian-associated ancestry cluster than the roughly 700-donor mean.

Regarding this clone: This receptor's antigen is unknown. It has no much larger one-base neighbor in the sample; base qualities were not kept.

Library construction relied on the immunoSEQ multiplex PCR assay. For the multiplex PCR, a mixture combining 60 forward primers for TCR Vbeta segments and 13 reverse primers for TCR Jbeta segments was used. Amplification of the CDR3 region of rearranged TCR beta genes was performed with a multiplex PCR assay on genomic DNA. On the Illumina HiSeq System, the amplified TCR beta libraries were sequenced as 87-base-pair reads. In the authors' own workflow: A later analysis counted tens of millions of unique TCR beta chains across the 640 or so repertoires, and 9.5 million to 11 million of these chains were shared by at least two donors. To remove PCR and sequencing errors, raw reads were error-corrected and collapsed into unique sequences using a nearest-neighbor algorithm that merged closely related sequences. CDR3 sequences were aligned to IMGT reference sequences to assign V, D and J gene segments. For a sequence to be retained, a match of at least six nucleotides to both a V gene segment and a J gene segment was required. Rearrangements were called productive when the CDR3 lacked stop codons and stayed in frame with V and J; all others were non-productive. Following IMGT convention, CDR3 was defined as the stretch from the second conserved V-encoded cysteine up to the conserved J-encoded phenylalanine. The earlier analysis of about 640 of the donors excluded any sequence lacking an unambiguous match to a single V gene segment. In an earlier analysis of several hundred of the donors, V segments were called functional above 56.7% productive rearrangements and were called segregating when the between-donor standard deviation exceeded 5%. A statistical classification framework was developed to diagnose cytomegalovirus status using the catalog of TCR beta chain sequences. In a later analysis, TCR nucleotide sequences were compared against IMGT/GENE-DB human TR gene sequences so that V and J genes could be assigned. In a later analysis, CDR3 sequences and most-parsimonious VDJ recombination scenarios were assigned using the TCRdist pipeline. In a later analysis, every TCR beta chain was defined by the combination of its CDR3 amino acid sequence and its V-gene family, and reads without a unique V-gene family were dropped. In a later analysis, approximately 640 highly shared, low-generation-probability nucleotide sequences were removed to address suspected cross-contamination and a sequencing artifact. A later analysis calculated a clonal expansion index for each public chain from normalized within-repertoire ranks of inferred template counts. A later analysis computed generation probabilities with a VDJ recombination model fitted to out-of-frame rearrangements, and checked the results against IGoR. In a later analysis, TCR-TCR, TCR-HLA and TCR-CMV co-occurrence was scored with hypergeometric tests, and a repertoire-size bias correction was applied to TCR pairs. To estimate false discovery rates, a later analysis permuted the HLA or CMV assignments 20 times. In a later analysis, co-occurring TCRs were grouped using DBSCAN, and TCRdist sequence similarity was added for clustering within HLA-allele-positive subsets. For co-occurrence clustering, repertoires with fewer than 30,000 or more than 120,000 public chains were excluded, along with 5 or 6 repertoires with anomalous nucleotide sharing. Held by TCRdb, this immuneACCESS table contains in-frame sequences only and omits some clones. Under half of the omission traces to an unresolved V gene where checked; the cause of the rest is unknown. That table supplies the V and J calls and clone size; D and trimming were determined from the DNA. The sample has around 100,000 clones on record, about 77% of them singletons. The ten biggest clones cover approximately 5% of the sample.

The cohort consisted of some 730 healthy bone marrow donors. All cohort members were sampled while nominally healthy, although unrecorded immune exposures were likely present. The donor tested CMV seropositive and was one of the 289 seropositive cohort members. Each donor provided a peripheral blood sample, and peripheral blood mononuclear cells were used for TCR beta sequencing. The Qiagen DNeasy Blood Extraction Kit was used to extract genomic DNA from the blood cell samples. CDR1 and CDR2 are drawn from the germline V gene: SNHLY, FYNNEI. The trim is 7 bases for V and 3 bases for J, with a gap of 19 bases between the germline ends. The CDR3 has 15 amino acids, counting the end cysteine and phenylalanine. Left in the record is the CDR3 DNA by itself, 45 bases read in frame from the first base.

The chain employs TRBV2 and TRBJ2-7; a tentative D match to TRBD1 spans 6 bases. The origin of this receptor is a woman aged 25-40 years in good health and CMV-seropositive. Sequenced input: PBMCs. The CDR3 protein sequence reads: CASKTDRISYYEQYF. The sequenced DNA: TGTGCCAGCAAGACCGACAGGATCTCTTACTACGAGCAGTACTTC.